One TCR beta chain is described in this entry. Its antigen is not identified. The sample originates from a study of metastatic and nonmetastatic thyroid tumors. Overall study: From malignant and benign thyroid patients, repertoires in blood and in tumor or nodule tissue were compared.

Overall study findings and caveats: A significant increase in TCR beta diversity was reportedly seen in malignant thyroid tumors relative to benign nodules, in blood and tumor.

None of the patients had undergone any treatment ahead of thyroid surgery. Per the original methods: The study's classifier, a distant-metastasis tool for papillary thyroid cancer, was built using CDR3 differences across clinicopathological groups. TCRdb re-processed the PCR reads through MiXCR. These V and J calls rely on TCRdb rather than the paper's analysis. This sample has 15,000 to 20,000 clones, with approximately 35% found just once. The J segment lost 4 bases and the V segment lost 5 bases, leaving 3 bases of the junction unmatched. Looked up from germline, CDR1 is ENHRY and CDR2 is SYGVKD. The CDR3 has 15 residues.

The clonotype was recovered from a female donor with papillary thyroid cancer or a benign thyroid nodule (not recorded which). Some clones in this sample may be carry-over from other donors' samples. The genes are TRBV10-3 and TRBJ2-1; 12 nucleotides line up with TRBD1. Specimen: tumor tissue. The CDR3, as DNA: TGTGCCATCAGTCCGGGACAGGGGGCTTACAATGAGCAGTTCTTC. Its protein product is CAISPGQGAYNEQFF.